The clone carrying this T cell receptor beta chain turned up a few times. Its antigen is not known. This record belongs to a study of T cells in Graves' hyperthyroidism and ophthalmopathy. Based on clinical symptoms, serum thyroxine and TRAb, thyroid ultrasound and orbital computed tomography, diagnoses were reached. Notes on the study in general: A model of 13 V-J features distinguished ophthalmopathy from stable hyperthyroidism. Among thyroid clonotypes expanded above 0.001, most also appeared in blood. A median roughly six months before onset, the model predicted ophthalmopathy.

TCR beta CDR3 regions were amplified from RNA. RT-PCR in the first round (using the HTBI primer set) targeted the TCR CDR3. TCRdb used MiXCR to reprocess the multiplex PCR reads, holding one entry per CDR3 protein. The sample yields almost 500,000 distinct CDR3 sequences, approximately 23% seen once. Germline-derived CDR1 and CDR2 are WSHSY and SAAADI. The CDR3 totals 12 residues. Between the trimmed V and J ends, which lost 0 bases and 6 bases, there was a span of 6 bases. The rearrangement links TRBV10-2 to TRBJ2-7, with a weak D call TRBD1 (5 bases). The specimen was blood. This TCR derives from a woman aged 70-85 years with Graves' ophthalmopathy. CDR3 sequence (DNA): TGCGCCAGCAGTGAGTCTGGGGCCGAGCAGTACTTC. Its translation: CASSESGAEQYF.